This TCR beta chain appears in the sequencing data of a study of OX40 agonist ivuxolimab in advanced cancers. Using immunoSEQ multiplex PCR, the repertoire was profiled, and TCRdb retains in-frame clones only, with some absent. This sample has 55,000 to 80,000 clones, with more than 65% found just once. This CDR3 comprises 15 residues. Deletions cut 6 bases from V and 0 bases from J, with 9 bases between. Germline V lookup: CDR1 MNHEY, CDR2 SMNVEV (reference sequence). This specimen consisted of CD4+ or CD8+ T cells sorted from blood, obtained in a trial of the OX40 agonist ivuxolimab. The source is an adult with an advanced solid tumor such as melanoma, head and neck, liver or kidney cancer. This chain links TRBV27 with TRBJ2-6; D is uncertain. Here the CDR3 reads CASSRAYSGANVLTF. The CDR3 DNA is TGTGCCAGCAGCCGGGCCTACTCTGGGGCCAACGTCCTGACTTTC.